A single sample gave rise to the 17 T cell receptor beta chains below, sequenced in a study of T cells in Graves' hyperthyroidism and ophthalmopathy. The source material, RNA transcripts, was used to amplify TCR beta CDR3 regions. The primer set for the first-round RT-PCR of the TCR CDR3 was HTBI. TCRdb recomputed calls from the multiplex PCR reads with MiXCR, one row per CDR3 protein. In the table there are some 500,000 distinct CDR3 sequences, approximately 24% of which are singletons. The sequenced material came from blood. These receptors were collected from a woman in her 30s with Graves' ophthalmopathy.

This clonotype was seen at least ten times. The chain employs TRBV7-2 and TRBJ1-5, with D uncertain. Germline V lookup: CDR1 SGHTA, CDR2 FQGNSA. The ends were cut back, 3 bases at V and 4 bases at J, with 7 bases in the middle. The CDR3 contains 13 residues. The CDR3 region is CASSLQENQPQHF. Written as DNA, the CDR3 is TGTGCCAGCAGCTTGCAAGAAAATCAGCCCCAGCATTTT.

A few counts support this clonotype. The chain links TRBV12-3 or TRBV12-4 to TRBJ2-7; the D is unclear. V was trimmed by 3 bases and J by 2 bases, leaving 11 bases between them. The CDR3 is made up of 14 amino acids. The CDR3 reads CASSLGLDPYEQYF. The CDR3 nucleotides are TGTGCCAGCAGTTTGGGTTTGGATCCCTACGAGCAGTACTTC.

This clonotype was seen many times. V and J are TRBV20-1 and TRBJ1-1; the match to TRBD1 covers 7 bases. The CDR3 consists of 12 residues. Germline-derived CDR1 and CDR2 are DFQATT and SNEGSKA (reference sequence). In DNA form, the CDR3 reads TGCAGCCCGGGACAGTCCAACACTGAAGCTTTCTTT. Translation: CSPGQSNTEAFF.

The chain has TRBV2 and TRBJ2-7; 11 bases are shared with TRBD1. CDR3 length equals 13 residues. The germline gives CDR1 SNHLY, CDR2 FYNNEI. V was pared by 11 bases and J by 0 bases, with 3 bases of the junction left unmatched. The DNA of the CDR3 is TGTGCCGGGGGACAGGGGGTCTCCTACGAGCAGTACTTC. As protein: CAGGQGVSYEQYF.

The chain joins TRBV28 to TRBJ2-2; D gene unclear. CDR1 is MDHEN and CDR2 is SYDVKM in the germline V gene. CDR3 length: 16 amino acids. The V gene lost 5 bases and the J gene lost 1 base, with 14 bases spanning the gap. CDR3 nucleotides: TGTGCCAGCAGTCTGGCGTGGCCCCGGAACACCGGGGAGCTGTTTTTT. Its protein is CASSLAWPRNTGELFF.

In this sample, this clonotype turned up many times. The chain joins TRBV4-2 to TRBJ1-1, with D possibly matching TRBD1 (5 bases). The CDR3 spans 15 residues. Looked up from germline, CDR1 is LGHNA and CDR2 is YNFKEQ. Trimming pared 0 bases from V and 2 bases from J, leaving 10 bases between. In nucleotides, the CDR3 is TGTGCCAGCAGCCAAGATGGAGGGGCCAACACTGAAGCTTTCTTT. Protein sequence: CASSQDGGANTEAFF.

The V gene is TRBV6-5, the J gene TRBJ1-1; a possible D gene is TRBD1 (6 bases). V was trimmed by 2 bases and J by 8 bases, leaving 15 bases between them. The CDR3 totals 14 residues. Germline CDR1 and CDR2: MNHEY and SVGAGI. CDR3 DNA: TGTGCCAGCAGTTACCCCGGGGGCGACCTGGAAGCTTTCTTT. Translating it yields CASSYPGGDLEAFF.

This clonotype was detected many times. V gene TRBV6-2 or TRBV6-3 combines with J gene TRBJ1-2, with D uncertain. The CDR3 runs 16 residues. Deletions cut 6 bases from V and 4 bases from J, with 21 bases between. In germline, CDR1 is MNHEY, CDR2 SVGEGT. The CDR3 loop is CASSHTPSGRLYGYTF. The CDR3 DNA is TGTGCCAGCAGCCATACCCCCTCCGGAAGGCTCTATGGCTACACCTTC.

This clonotype was seen at least ten times. The chain recombines TRBV20-1 with TRBJ2-7; D possibly corresponds to TRBD2 (5 bases). The length of the CDR3 is 13 residues. CDR1 is DFQATT and CDR2 is SNEGSKA in the germline V gene (reference sequence). Here the CDR3 reads CSGSGYTTYEQYF. DNA of the CDR3: TGCTCCGGTTCGGGGTATACTACCTACGAGCAGTACTTC.

In this sample, this clonotype turned up a few times. This chain connects TRBV12-3 or TRBV12-4 to TRBJ2-2, with TRBD2 matching 12 bases. The V gene end was trimmed by 6 bases and the J gene end by 3 bases; junction bases not matched to a gene: 5. The CDR3 loop spans 16 amino acids. For the CDR3, the DNA is TGTGCCAGCAGCCTAGCGGGGGGGCCGTACACCGGGGAGCTGTTTTTT. It translates to CASSLAGGPYTGELFF.

This clonotype was recorded a few times. The conserved final phenylalanine or tryptophan is absent from the CDR3, which likely points to a read error. The chain employs TRBV29-1 and TRBJ2-7; TRBD1 might be the D (5 bases). From germline, CDR1 is SQVTM and CDR2 ANQGSEA. V was shortened by 7 bases and J by 4 bases, with 11 bases between the two germline ends. The CDR3 has 11 residues. CDR3 sequence reads: CSASQGYEQYL. The CDR3 DNA reads as TGCAGCGCCAGCCAGGGATACGAGCAGTACCTC.

The chain carries TRBV12-3 or TRBV12-4 and TRBJ2-7, with a tentative D call TRBD2 (7 bases). The CDR3 has 14 residues. V shed 8 bases and J shed 7 bases, with 21 bases lying between them. The CDR3: CASRRGAGRDEQYF. The CDR3 DNA sequence: TGTGCCAGCCGGAGGGGGGCGGGGAGGGATGAGCAGTACTTC.

This clonotype showed up many times. The chain has TRBV12-3 or TRBV12-4 and TRBJ2-7, with a possible D match to TRBD1 (6 bases). Trimming pared 6 bases from V and 3 bases from J, leaving 12 bases between. This CDR3 has 13 amino acids. As DNA, the CDR3 is TGTGCCAGCAGGCAGGGGCTGAACTACGAGCAGTACTTC. This codes for CASRQGLNYEQYF.

This clonotype was picked up many times. The chain combines TRBV30 with TRBJ1-1; D unresolved. Germline CDR1 is GTSNPN and CDR2 is SVGIG (reference sequence). Trimming removed 5 bases at V and 7 bases at J, with 11 bases between. The CDR3 covers 11 residues. CDR3 sequence (DNA): TGTGCCTGGTCACATAAGATTGAAGCTTTCTTT. Protein: CAWSHKIEAFF. Full variable domain (remainder filled in from reference TRBV30 and TRBJ1-1): SQTIHQWPATLVQPVGSPLSLECTVEGTSNPNLYWYRQAAGRGLQLLFYSVGIGQISSEVPQNLSASRPQDRQFILSSKKLLLSDSGFYLCAWSHKIEAFFGQGTRLTVV.

The CDR3 bases are TGCAGTGCTTCAGGTGTCTACGAGCAGTACTTC. It encodes CSASGVYEQYF. The chain couples TRBV20-1 to TRBJ2-7; D is ambiguous. Trimming stripped 5 bases from V and 3 bases from J, with 8 bases between. The germline gives CDR1 DFQATT, CDR2 SNEGSKA (reference sequence). CDR3 length equals 11 residues.

Regarding this clonotype: The junction does not match germline at one end; this may be a read error. The V gene is TRBV24-1, the J gene TRBJ2-2; D is possibly TRBD2 (5 bases). Germline CDR1 KGHDR, CDR2 SFDVKD. The CDR3 is made up of 14 amino acids. In nucleotides, the CDR3 is TGTGCCACCAGTGTAGGGCTCGGCACCGGGGATCTGTTTTTT. Its protein product is CATSVGLGTGDLFF.

Ten or more counts support this clonotype. One junction end disagrees with the germline gene, perhaps due to a read error. The chain carries TRBV5-1 and TRBJ2-7; D may correspond to TRBD1 or TRBD2 (5 bases each). This CDR3 spans 14 amino acids. The germline gives CDR1 SGHRS, CDR2 YFSETQ. CDR3 amino acids: CASSSGGGSYEQYF. Written as DNA, the CDR3 is TGCGCCAGTAGCTCCGGTGGGGGCTCCTACGAGCAGTACTTC.